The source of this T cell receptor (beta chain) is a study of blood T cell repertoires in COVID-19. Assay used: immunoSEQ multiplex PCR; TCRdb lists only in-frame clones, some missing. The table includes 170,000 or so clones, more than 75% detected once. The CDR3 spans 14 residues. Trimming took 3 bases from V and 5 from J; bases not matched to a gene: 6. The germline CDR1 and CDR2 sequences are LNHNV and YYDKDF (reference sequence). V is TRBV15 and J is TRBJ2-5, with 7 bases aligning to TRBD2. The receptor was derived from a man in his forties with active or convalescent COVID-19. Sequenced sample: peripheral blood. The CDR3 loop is CATSRGEGMETQYF. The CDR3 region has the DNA TGTGCCACCAGCAGGGGGGAGGGAATGGAGACCCAGTACTTC.